These T cell receptor beta chains were read from a single sample in a study of CD8+ T cells in alopecia areata. Produced via immunoSEQ multiplex PCR; TCRdb's table is partial and in-frame only. The sample holds 90,000 to 120,000 clones; 84% are singletons and the top ten take around a quarter. Sample: CD8+ T cells sorted from blood, taken at week 24, from a patient treated with tofacitinib. The receptors come from a human donor with alopecia areata. CDR3s include the opening cysteine and the closing phenylalanine or tryptophan. Fields, in order: D gene, V gene, CDR3 length, J gene, clone size, CDR3 protein, CDR3 DNA. The D gene is left open where the match is weak. Rows may omit the clone size; those that give it use once, few, many or a size class.

D: -; V: TRBV5-6; length: 11; J: TRBJ2-2; size: -; CDR3: CASSNTGELFF; DNA: TGTGCCAGCAGCAACACCGGGGAGCTGTTTTTT
D: TRBD2; V: TRBV6-1; length: 18; J: TRBJ2-5; size: -; CDR3: CASSERRAGGAYQETQYF; DNA: TGTGCCAGCAGTGAAAGAAGAGCGGGGGGGGCCTACCAAGAGACCCAGTACTTC
D: TRBD1; V: TRBV5-5; length: 18; J: TRBJ1-2; size: few; CDR3: CASSNPGWDRQSNYGYTF; DNA: TGTGCCAGCAGCAACCCGGGCTGGGACAGGCAATCTAACTATGGCTACACCTTC
D: TRBD2; V: TRBV2; length: 14; J: TRBJ2-1; size: -; CDR3: CASRVRGGYNEQFF; DNA: TGTGCCAGCAGAGTCCGGGGGGGGTACAATGAGCAGTTCTTC
D: -; V: TRBV13; length: 12; J: TRBJ2-7; size: -; CDR3: CASSLDNRGQYF; DNA: TGTGCCAGCAGCTTAGATAACCGAGGGCAGTACTTC
D: -; V: TRBV10-3; length: 15; J: TRBJ1-1; size: -; CDR3: CAISEMAGAGTEAFF; DNA: TGTGCCATCAGTGAGATGGCCGGGGCGGGTACTGAAGCTTTCTTT
D: TRBD1; V: TRBV25-1; length: 17; J: TRBJ2-5; size: -; CDR3: CASSDSPGTAYQETQYF; DNA: TGTGCCAGCAGTGACTCCCCCGGGACAGCGTATCAAGAGACCCAGTACTTC
D: TRBD1; V: TRBV7-2; length: 16; J: TRBJ2-4; size: -; CDR3: CASSSLGTGEKNIQYF; DNA: TGTGCCAGCAGCTCGCTAGGGACAGGGGAAAAAAACATTCAGTACTTC
D: TRBD1; V: TRBV5-1; length: 15; J: TRBJ2-4; size: once; CDR3: CASRPSGTGDNIQYF; DNA: TGCGCCAGCAGGCCGAGCGGGACAGGGGACAACATTCAGTACTTC
D: -; V: TRBV6-6; length: 13; J: TRBJ2-7; size: -; CDR3: CASSPTTAYEQYF; DNA: TGTGCCAGCAGCCCGACTACCGCCTACGAGCAGTACTTC
D: -; V: TRBV27; length: 15; J: TRBJ2-3; size: -; CDR3: CASSAAGSSRDTQYF; DNA: TGTGCCAGCAGTGCCGCCGGGTCTTCTCGGGATACGCAGTATTTT
D: TRBD2; V: TRBV7-2; length: 16; J: TRBJ2-2; size: -; CDR3: CASSVIRLAHTGELFF; DNA: TGTGCCAGCAGCGTGATTAGACTAGCACACACCGGGGAGCTGTTTTTT
D: TRBD2; V: TRBV4-2; length: 14; J: TRBJ2-5; size: -; CDR3: CASSQVSASGTQYF; DNA: TGTGCCAGCAGCCAAGTTTCGGCTAGCGGGACCCAGTACTTC
D: -; V: TRBV2; length: 12; J: TRBJ2-1; size: -; CDR3: CASRTIDNEQFF; DNA: TGTGCCAGCAGAACTATCGACAATGAGCAGTTCTTC
D: TRBD1; V: TRBV29-1; length: 15; J: TRBJ2-7; size: -; CDR3: CSVEDQQGALYEQYF; DNA: TGCAGCGTTGAAGATCAACAGGGGGCTCTCTACGAGCAGTACTTC
D: TRBD1; V: TRBV29-1; length: 14; J: TRBJ2-2; size: -; CDR3: CSVDKGAGTGELFF; DNA: TGCAGCGTTGATAAGGGGGCGGGCACCGGGGAGCTGTTTTTT
D: -; V: TRBV7-2; length: 14; J: TRBJ2-5; size: -; CDR3: CASSLAFGTETQYF; DNA: TGTGCCAGCAGCTTAGCATTTGGTACGGAGACCCAGTACTTC